This T cell receptor beta chain was identified during a study of blood T cells in healthy people across ages (dated by TCRdb to between 2014 and 2016). About the full investigation: In model experiments, roughly one uniquely barcoded TCR beta cDNA molecule per two T cells was captured by template switching. For two donors (one aged 18 to 30 and one aged 80 or older), the study analyzed two additional independent replicas of 1 million unique cDNA reads from the same blood draw. The donors were split into four age groups: young (average roughly 15 years), middle-aged (more than 35), aged (over 55) and long-lived (roughly 86). To avoid experimental bias, donors of different ages were randomly spread across the sequencing lanes. To track age-related changes in TCR beta repertoire diversity, the study relied on deep sequencing normalized with unique cDNA molecular identifiers. General findings and caveats noted by the study authors: Observed TCR beta diversity per million T cells fell roughly linearly with age, and a significant reduction was already apparent by age around 40. Observed TCR beta diversity correlated strongly with the percentage of naive T cells measured by flow cytometry. Since profiling was done on bulk unsorted PBMCs, naive and antigen-experienced compartments could not be conclusively compared. Donor CMV infection status was unknown, potentially confounding age-related changes in expanded clonotypes. Compared with the aged group, more naive CD4+ T cells, fewer expanded clones and increased TCR diversity were shown by the long-lived group, suggesting age selection. Estimates of total diversity based on one million sequenced T cells were regarded as lower bounds and as underestimates.

The library was generated by 5' RACE. The sequencer was an Illumina HiSeq 2500. The second PCR ran for roughly 7 to 12 cycles and used a J-beta primer mix along with a sample-barcoded 5' primer. A unique molecular identifier was introduced onto each TCR beta cDNA molecule by a template-switch 5' adaptor carrying 12 random nucleotides. Each sample yielded at least 3 million CDR3-containing paired-end reads. First-strand cDNA synthesis was performed from all RNA using the Mint cDNA synthesis kit, with priming by a TRBC-specific oligonucleotide. All cDNA was treated with uracil-DNA glycosylase and then went through a first 18-cycle PCR with the universal primers M1SS and BC2_uni_R. The authors processed their data as follows. For normalization, 1 million high-quality reads, each with a distinct molecular identifier, were randomly selected from each sample. Instead of being binned into consensus sequences, reads with shared molecular identifiers were discarded. MiTCR, with a Q25 quality threshold and the strictest error-elimination algorithm, was used for CDR3 identification, clonotype clustering and error correction. Lower-bound total TCR beta diversity was estimated with a nonparametric unseen species model using Euler transformation. The public sequencing data were trimmed at Q25 with fastp and processed into clonotypes with MiXCR by TCRdb, which kept only in-frame beta chains. One record per CDR3 amino acid sequence lists the most common genes and DNA. What appears here as the V and J calls and clone size reflects TCRdb's work, not the paper's. The sample data list roughly 700,000 distinct CDR3 sequences, and 49% of these were observed just once. Together, the top ten hold 25% to 35% of the sample.

V has 4 bases trimmed and J has 2 bases trimmed; junction bases matching no gene number 6. CDR1 is given as DFQATT and CDR2 as SNEGSKA, both from the germline V gene (reference sequence). The CDR3, cysteine through phenylalanine, is 15 amino acids long. Kept here is only the CDR3 DNA, which spans 45 bases and is read in frame from base 1. Worth noting for this clonotype: The specificity of this receptor is unknown. Nothing much larger sits one base from this clone, and base qualities are not available.

The approximately 40 donors, aged 6 to 90 years, were systemically healthy Caucasian individuals from Russia. Each donor gave 8.5 to 10 milliliters of peripheral blood, collected into EDTA-treated Vacutainer tubes. Ficoll-Paque density-gradient centrifugation was used to isolate PBMCs, with at least 6.5 million per sample. Total RNA was extracted from PBMCs with Trizol reagent, with at least 6 micrograms obtained per sample. For every donor, an aliquot of PBMCs went through flow cytometry to measure the percentages of naive CD45RAhigh/CD27high T cells. The sequenced sample was blood. The origin of this receptor is a woman in her fifties or sixties in good health. The chain is encoded by TRBV20-1 joined to TRBJ2-5; TRBD2 fits 11 bases in the junction. The DNA sequence is given as TGCAGTGCTACATCCGGGACTAGCGGACAAGAGACCCAGTACTTC. Translated, this gives CSATSGTSGQETQYF.